This entry features one T cell receptor beta chain sequence. This clonotype occurred many times. Its antigen has not been determined. The sample holds no much larger clone one base away, and base qualities are not on file. Measured from the cysteine to the phenylalanine, the CDR3 is 13 residues long. The DNA shown is the 39-base CDR3, in frame from base 1. Deletion took 1 base off V and 9 bases off J, with a span of 7 bases between the germline ends. As encoded in the germline V gene (reference sequence), CDR1 is SEHNR while CDR2 is FQNEAQ. The library was obtained by PCR. The data were produced on an Illumina HiSeq 4000. Preparation of bulk TCR libraries followed a previously described approach, with the TCR primers listed in Table S5. Total RNA was purified with the Qiagen AllPrep DNA/RNA kit. Before analysis, reads from multiple sequencing runs of the same library were pooled. The original pipeline was this. Reads were retained only if an exact TCR constant sequence was present, and the retained reads were trimmed to 150 nt and grouped according to their 12-nt molecular barcodes. Reads within each barcode group were sub-clustered using a 15% Levenshtein threshold, and quality-weighted consensus sequences were constructed for each RNA molecule. Non-functional sequences were removed, as were lower-count sequences one edit away from another. Barcode sub-clusters with fewer than 20% of the maximum read count were removed, based on fitting two negative binomial distributions. TCRdb cleaned the public reads at Q25 with fastp, built clones with MiXCR and kept in-frame beta chains. Duplicate CDR3 protein sequences are folded into a single record with the most common DNA and genes. TCRdb assigned the V and J calls; the authors' analysis was not used. In all, the sample holds about 640,000 distinct CDR3 sequences, and around 20% of those were seen once. The ten largest clones take up roughly 0.85% of the sample.

The data derive from a study of molecular identifiers for immune sequencing clone quantification (dated by TCRdb to the late 2010s). As for the study more broadly: For a replicate experiment, RNA from 20,000 or 100,000 naive CD8 T cells was divided into five aliquots, and four of the five aliquots were sequenced. The study was a methods study using CD8 T cells to benchmark molecular-identifier clustering-based TCR repertoire sequencing (MIDCIRS) and TCR RNA copy counting. The paper as a whole reports these results and caveats: Clones above 20 RNA copies held over 98% of molecules in CMV-specific effector cells but under 1% in naive cells. Without barcode sub-clustering, chimeric consensus sequences inflated TCR diversity; chimeras reached as high as 47%. Identical TCR molecules sharing a barcode could cause highly expanded clone sizes to be underestimated. Spiked-in Jurkat TCR RNA (approximately eleven copies' worth), which is not part of the donor repertoire, was contained in the naive libraries. Modeling estimated about three recovered TCR RNA copies per cell, compared with 9.5 to 10 by digital PCR, which implies roughly 30% capture efficiency. Spiked-in Jurkat TCR RNA equal to a single cell's worth was reported to be detectable even within 1,100,000 naive CD8 T cells.

Libraries of naive CD8 T cells were built from around 20,000 to 990,000 sorted cells, with 10%, 30% or 50% of the purified RNA used. Naive CD8 T cells, defined as CD8+CD4-CCR7+CD45RA+, were FACS-sorted into RLT Plus buffer on a BD FACSAria II. More than 8 TCR copies' worth of Jurkat RNA were spiked into roughly 17,000-1,100,000 naive CD8 T cell samples to test detection sensitivity. CD8 T cells were enriched using RosetteSep CD8+ T Cell Enrichment Cocktail and Ficoll-Paque, and the enriched cells then underwent ACK red cell lysis. This TCR was recovered from a human donor in good health. Some libraries in this study had Jurkat cell RNA spiked in. Here the chain combines TRBV7-9 and TRBJ1-6, with no confidently assigned D gene. The sequenced sample consisted of naive CD8+ T cells from blood, with Jurkat cell RNA spiked in. The cell subset or site label, as the study defines it: FACS-sorted CD8+CD4-CCR7+CD45RA+ naive T cells. The DNA reads TGTGCCAGCAGCTTAGACAAGGCTTCACCCCTCCACTTT. It specifies CASSLDKASPLHF.